The next 32 T cell receptor beta chains were all read from a single sample in a study of OX40 agonist ivuxolimab in advanced cancers. Generated by immunoSEQ multiplex PCR, the TCRdb table keeps only in-frame clones and is missing some. The table shows fewer than 85,000 clones, with around nine tenths occurring only once. The sequenced sample was CD4+ or CD8+ T cells sorted from blood, obtained in a trial of the OX40 agonist ivuxolimab. Source of these receptors: an adult with an advanced solid tumor such as melanoma, head and neck, liver or kidney cancer.

The V call is TRBV28, the J call TRBJ1-4; a possible D gene is TRBD1 (5 bases). Germline assignment: CDR1 MDHEN and CDR2 SYDVKM. The CDR3 spans 14 residues. The V and J ends lost 1 base and 7 bases respectively, with 10 bases between them. CDR3 coding DNA: TGTGCCAGCAGTTTATTAGCAGGGACTGAAAAACTGTTTTTT. This translates into CASSLLAGTEKLFF.

The CDR3 bases are TGTGCCAGCAGCTCTTCCCCGTGGGCAGCCCAGTACTTC. As protein: CASSSSPWAAQYF. The rearrangement uses TRBV2 and TRBJ2-5; the D is unclear. Germline CDR1 SNHLY, CDR2 FYNNEI. Trimming took off 6 bases at V and 9 bases at J, with 17 bases between the two ends. CDR3 size: 13 residues.

V is TRBV9 and J is TRBJ2-1; TRBD2 matches 8 bases. J lost 10 bases, V lost 0 bases, and 6 bases had no gene match. Germline CDR1 and CDR2: SGDLS and YYNGEE. This CDR3 is built from 14 residues. The DNA of the CDR3 is TGTGCCAGCAGCGTAGAATTAGCGGGACTCGAGCAGTTCTTC. Amino acid sequence: CASSVELAGLEQFF.

This chain links TRBV6-1 with TRBJ2-2; D uncertain. The V gene lost 3 bases and the J gene lost 8 bases, with 13 bases spanning the gap. This CDR3 has 14 residues. CDR1 is MNHNS, CDR2 SASEGT, per germline. CDR3: CASSEARSPGELFF. The CDR3 nucleotides read TGTGCCAGCAGTGAGGCAAGGAGCCCGGGGGAGCTGTTTTTT.

The rearrangement uses TRBV11-2 and TRBJ2-7; a weak D match, TRBD2 (6 bases). Germline V CDR1 and CDR2: SGHAT, FQNNGV. The V and J ends lost 2 bases and 1 base respectively, with 12 bases between them. The CDR3 is 15 residues long. The CDR3 here is CASSLRSSGSYEQYF. As DNA, the CDR3 is TGTGCCAGCAGCTTACGCAGTAGCGGATCCTACGAGCAGTACTTC.

This sequence joins TRBV28 and TRBJ1-4; no clear D gene. The CDR3 consists of 14 residues. Trimming removed 7 bases from V and 0 bases from J, with 9 bases in between. CDR1 and CDR2 from the germline V gene are MDHEN and SYDVKM. The CDR3 sequence is CASKMPATNEKLFF. The CDR3 nucleotides are TGTGCCAGCAAAATGCCCGCAACTAATGAAAAACTGTTTTTT.

This clone appeared a few times. V usage is TRBV2 and J usage is TRBJ1-5; TRBD1 matches at 7 bases. The V gene's germline CDR1 is SNHLY and CDR2 FYNNEI. This CDR3 spans 15 amino acids. V was pared by 5 bases and J by 1 base, with 5 bases of the junction left unmatched. This CDR3 reads CASSKDRASNQPQHF. The CDR3 DNA reads TGTGCCAGCAGTAAAGACAGGGCCAGCAATCAGCCCCAGCATTTT.

This chain links TRBV28 with TRBJ1-1, with TRBD1 identical over 11 bases. V trimming: 2 bases; J trimming: 4 bases; junction bases outside the gene matches: 9. This CDR3 contains 17 residues. CDR1 MDHEN and CDR2 SYDVKM come from the germline V gene. CDR3 coding DNA: TGTGCCAGCAGTTTAAGGTATGCTGGGACAGGGGGCACTGAAGCTTTCTTT. This gives the protein CASSLRYAGTGGTEAFF. Full variable domain (outside the CDR3, taken from reference TRBV28 and TRBJ1-1): DVKVTQSSRYLVKRTGEKVFLECVQDMDHENMFWYRQDPGLGLRLIYFSYDVKMKEKGDIPEGYSVSREKKERFSLILESASTNQTSMYLCASSLRYAGTGGTEAFFGQGTRLTVV.

This chain uses TRBV6-5 with TRBJ2-7; a possible D gene is TRBD1 (5 bases). The ends were cut back, 0 bases at V and 2 bases at J, with 11 bases in the middle. CDR1 is MNHEY, CDR2 SVGAGI, per germline. CDR3 length: 15 residues. The CDR3 is CASSYSFQGTYEQYF. CDR3 DNA sequence: TGTGCCAGCAGTTACTCGTTCCAGGGAACCTACGAGCAGTACTTC.

The chain couples TRBV5-1 to TRBJ2-3, with 9 positions matching TRBD2. After removal of 0 bases from V and 6 bases from J, the junction contained 5 bases not matched to a gene. Looked up from germline, CDR1 is SGHRS and CDR2 is YFSETQ. This CDR3 contains 15 residues. CDR3 region: CASSLASGGPDTQYF. The CDR3 nucleotides are TGCGCCAGCAGCTTGGCCAGCGGGGGGCCGGATACGCAGTATTTT.

The chain joins TRBV6-1 to TRBJ1-2, with D unclear. Per germline, CDR1 MNHNS and CDR2 SASEGT. The CDR3 is 15 residues long. The V and J ends lost 5 bases and 7 bases respectively, with 20 bases between them. The CDR3 region is CASSQMGGSRGGYTF. In DNA, the CDR3 is TGTGCCAGCAGTCAAATGGGTGGAAGTCGAGGTGGCTACACCTTC.

The J gene is TRBJ2-4, the V gene TRBV6-5; maybe TRBD1 (7 bases). Trimming left V 6 bases short and J 7 bases short, with 13 bases between. CDR3 length: 13 amino acids. CDR1 and CDR2 from the germline V gene are MNHEY and SVGAGI. CDR3 region: CASRQGGRNIQYF. The CDR3 DNA reads TGTGCCAGCAGGCAGGGGGGTCGGAACATTCAGTACTTC.

This clone appeared once. This chain uses TRBV5-1 with TRBJ1-1, with D perhaps matching TRBD1 (6 bases). Germline V gene data show CDR1 as SGHRS and CDR2 as YFSETQ. The CDR3 spans 14 residues. The V end was cut by 3 bases, the J end by 0 bases, with 9 bases between. As DNA, the CDR3 is TGCGCCAGCAGCTCCGGACAGATGAACACTGAAGCTTTCTTT. As protein: CASSSGQMNTEAFF.

The rearrangement joins TRBV4-3 to TRBJ1-4; unclear D gene. The CDR3 sequence is 14 residues long. Germline CDR1 is LGHNA and CDR2 is YSLEER. V was trimmed by 0 bases and J by 3 bases, leaving 5 bases between them. The CDR3 loop is CASSQEGSNEKLFF. The DNA for the CDR3 is TGCGCCAGCAGCCAAGAGGGTTCTAATGAAAAACTGTTTTTT.

V is TRBV19 and J is TRBJ2-5, with TRBD1 matching over 7 bases. V was clipped by 6 bases and J by 4 bases; unmatched bases: 5. The CDR3 covers 13 residues. Germline V CDR1 and CDR2: LNHDA, SQIVND (reference sequence). Here the CDR3 DNA reads TGTGCCAGTAGCTACCGGGACAGAGAGACCCAGTACTTC. Its translation is CASSYRDRETQYF.

The rearrangement links TRBV18 to TRBJ1-4, with D perhaps TRBD1 (5 bases). The V end was cut by 3 bases, the J end by 4 bases, with 9 bases between. This CDR3 region has 14 residues. In germline, CDR1 is KGHSH, CDR2 LQKENI. DNA of the CDR3: TGTGCCAGCTCACCCGACAGCTTTAATGAAAAACTGTTTTTT. Protein: CASSPDSFNEKLFF.

This chain joins TRBV6-5 and TRBJ1-1; tentative D call: TRBD1 (5 bases). Trimming took off 1 base at V and 3 bases at J, with 12 bases between the two ends. CDR3 length equals 15 residues. The germline gives CDR1 MNHEY, CDR2 SVGAGI. This CDR3 reads CASSYWGGYDTEAFF. The CDR3 DNA reads as TGTGCCAGCAGTTACTGGGGGGGGTACGACACTGAAGCTTTCTTT.

The CDR3 is CAISVGQGADTQYF. Here the CDR3 DNA reads TGTGCCATCAGTGTCGGACAGGGGGCAGATACGCAGTATTTT. The chain links TRBV10-3 to TRBJ2-3, with TRBD1 matching 10 bases. The trim removed 4 bases at V and 4 bases at J, leaving 2 bases unmatched. CDR3 length: 14 residues. Germline values: CDR1 ENHRY, CDR2 SYGVKD.

The rearrangement uses TRBV7-9 and TRBJ1-3; no reliable D call. Germline V CDR1 and CDR2: SEHNR, FQNEAQ (reference sequence). With 3 bases removed from V and 8 bases from J, the gap between germline ends came to 8 bases. This CDR3 comprises 12 residues. The CDR3 region has the DNA TGTGCCAGCAGCTTGGACCTTTACACCATATATTTT. Amino acid sequence: CASSLDLYTIYF.

The V and J genes are TRBV6-1 and TRBJ1-1, with a weak D call TRBD1 (6 bases). The CDR3 is 15 amino acids. Trimming cost V 1 base and J 1 base, with 10 bases left between them. The germline V gene has CDR1 MNHNS and CDR2 SASEGT. CDR3 sequence reads: CASSEVGGRNTEAFF. CDR3 nucleotides: TGTGCCAGCAGTGAAGTTGGGGGGCGGAACACTGAAGCTTTCTTT.

The rearrangement joins TRBV2 to TRBJ1-2; 7 nucleotides match TRBD1. The germline CDR1 and CDR2 sequences are SNHLY and FYNNEI. V shed 9 bases, J shed 3 bases, and the junction held 7 bases outside the gene matches. The CDR3 contains 13 residues. For the CDR3, the DNA is TGTGCCAGTCCGCGACAGGGATACTATGGCTACACCTTC. Its translation: CASPRQGYYGYTF.

V is TRBV18 and J is TRBJ1-2; a possible D gene is TRBD1 (5 bases). This CDR3 has 13 amino acids. Trimming shortened V by 3 bases and J by 8 bases, and 13 bases separated the two germline ends. CDR1 is KGHSH and CDR2 is LQKENI in the germline V gene. CDR3 loop: CASSPPGKGGYTF. As DNA, the CDR3 is TGTGCCAGCTCACCTCCAGGGAAGGGCGGCTACACCTTC.

The chain uses TRBV6-1 and TRBJ1-5, with D unclear. V was cut by 6 bases and J by 4 bases, with 10 bases left in between. This CDR3 spans 13 amino acids. The germline CDR1 and CDR2 sequences are MNHNS and SASEGT. Here the CDR3 DNA reads TGTGCCAGCAGCCAGGAGGAGAATCAGCCCCAGCATTTT. It specifies CASSQEENQPQHF.

The gene calls are TRBV9 and TRBJ2-7; D could derive from TRBD1 or TRBD2 (5 bases each). This CDR3 has 14 residues. Per germline, CDR1 SGDLS and CDR2 YYNGEE. Between the trimmed V and J ends, which lost 2 bases and 5 bases, there was a span of 14 bases. The CDR3 region has the DNA TGTGCCAGCAGCGTCGAGGGTTGGGGCGACGAGCAGTACTTC. Protein: CASSVEGWGDEQYF.

This clone showed up just once. The genes are TRBV7-2 and TRBJ2-1; TRBD2 might be the D (6 bases). This CDR3 has 17 residues. CDR1 and CDR2 from the germline V gene are SGHTA and FQGNSA. V lost 5 bases to trimming and J lost 7 bases, with 24 bases between them. For the CDR3, the DNA is TGTGCCAGCAGCCTCCTCCGCGGGACCTCCCTGGGAAATGAGCAGTTCTTC. As protein: CASSLLRGTSLGNEQFF. Together with reference TRBV7-2 and TRBJ2-1, the CDR3 gives the full variable domain: GAGVSQSPSNKVTEKGKDVELRCDPISGHTALYWYRQSLGQGLEFLIYFQGNSAPDKSGLPSDRFSAERTGGSVSTLTIQRTQQEDSAVYLCASSLLRGTSLGNEQFFGPGTRLTVL.

The V and J genes are TRBV21-1 and TRBJ2-7; the table names TRBD2, a call not compared with the DNA. TRBV21-1 counts as a pseudogene. The CDR3 is made up of 16 amino acids. The CDR3 is CASSKSSSGGPHEQYF. CDR3 DNA: TGTGCCAGCAGCAAATCATCCAGCGGAGGACCCCACGAGCAGTACTTC.

The chain employs TRBV28 and TRBJ1-3, with a possible D match to TRBD1 (5 bases). The CDR3 has 15 residues. Germline CDR1 is MDHEN and CDR2 is SYDVKM. With 6 bases removed from V and 2 bases from J, the gap between germline ends came to 14 bases. The CDR3 protein is CASRLDGTAGNTIYF. The CDR3, as DNA: TGTGCCAGCAGGTTAGACGGGACGGCTGGAAACACCATATATTTT.

This clone showed up just a few times. V usage is TRBV15 and J usage is TRBJ1-1; D is perhaps TRBD1 (5 bases). The CDR3 is made up of 14 amino acids. V lost 0 bases to trimming and J lost 8 bases, with 13 bases between them. From germline, CDR1 is LNHNV and CDR2 YYDKDF (reference sequence). CDR3 sequence: CATSRDAPGSEAFF. In DNA form, the CDR3 reads TGTGCCACCAGCAGAGATGCTCCAGGGAGCGAAGCTTTCTTT.

V is TRBV2 and J is TRBJ1-3; D is perhaps TRBD1 (5 bases). The CDR3 is 17 amino acids. V was clipped by 4 bases and J by 6 bases, with 22 bases between them. Germline assignment: CDR1 SNHLY and CDR2 FYNNEI. In nucleotides, the CDR3 is TGTGCCAGCAGTGGGCAGGGCGGGTCGGTCACTGAAAACACCATATATTTT. Residues: CASSGQGGSVTENTIYF.

The rearrangement joins TRBV7-9 to TRBJ2-1, with a tentative D call TRBD2 (5 bases). V lost 5 bases and J 12 bases, leaving 14 bases between the germline ends. Per germline, CDR1 SEHNR and CDR2 FQNEAQ (reference sequence). This CDR3 is 12 amino acids long. The CDR3, as DNA: TGTGCCAGCAGCCAGATGAGGGCAGGGCAGTTCTTC. Translation gives CASSQMRAGQFF.

This clone was seen only a few times. This chain joins TRBV19 and TRBJ1-5, with 9 bases matching TRBD1. With V trimmed by 4 bases and J by 9 bases, 19 bases remained unmatched. The CDR3 totals 18 residues. Germline lookup yields CDR1 LNHDA and CDR2 SQIVND (reference sequence). The CDR3 here is CASSSLLTGTGNFRPQHF. CDR3 DNA: TGTGCCAGTAGTAGCCTGTTAACCGGGACAGGGAACTTTAGGCCCCAGCATTTT. The variable domain in full, with the rest retrieved from reference TRBV19 and TRBJ1-5, is DGGITQSPKYLFRKEGQNVTLSCEQNLNHDAMYWYRQDPGQGLRLIYYSQIVNDFQKGDIAEGYSVSREKKESFPLTVTSAQKNPTAFYLCASSSLLTGTGNFRPQHFGDGTRLSIL.

This clone came up a few times. V is TRBV18 and J is TRBJ2-1, with D perhaps matching TRBD2 (6 bases). The CDR3 is made up of 15 amino acids. Between the trimmed V and J ends, which lost 6 bases and 8 bases, there was a span of 20 bases. The germline CDR1 and CDR2 sequences are KGHSH and LQKENI. The DNA of the CDR3 is TGTGCCAGCTCCCCTGGGGGGAGCGCGAGTCATGAGCAGTTCTTC. This codes for CASSPGGSASHEQFF.